This is a list of T cell receptor beta chains from one sample in a study of shared clonotypes between healthy human individuals. Libraries were prepared by immunoSEQ multiplex PCR; TCRdb keeps only in-frame clonotypes and omits some of them. The sample comprises about 680,000 clones, around 72% of which are singletons, and over 1.5% rests with the top ten. Sequencing was performed on memory CD4+ T cells sorted from blood. These receptors originate from a woman aged 30 to 39 in good health. Each CDR3 is given with its conserved first and last residue. D genes are given only for firm matches. Only some rows state a clone size, as once, few, many or a class for expanded clones.

v_gene: TRBV27; j_gene: TRBJ2-7; abundance: NA; d_gene: NA; CDR3nt: TGTGCCAGCAGTCGGACAGATAGCTACGAGCAGTACTTC; CDR3aa: CASSRTDSYEQYF
v_gene: TRBV5-1; j_gene: TRBJ2-2; abundance: NA; d_gene: TRBD2; CDR3nt: TGCGCCAGCAGCCCGGGACTAGCGACGAACACCGGGGAGCTGTTTTTT; CDR3aa: CASSPGLATNTGELFF
v_gene: TRBV4-2; j_gene: TRBJ2-1; abundance: NA; d_gene: NA; CDR3nt: TGTGCCAGCAGCCCCGTGGGGAGGGGGGCAGACAATGAGCAGTTCTTC; CDR3aa: CASSPVGRGADNEQFF
v_gene: TRBV5-1; j_gene: TRBJ2-1; abundance: NA; d_gene: NA; CDR3nt: TGCGCCAGCAGCTTCGAAGGTACTGAGCAGTTCTTC; CDR3aa: CASSFEGTEQFF
v_gene: TRBV18; j_gene: TRBJ2-1; abundance: NA; d_gene: TRBD2; CDR3nt: TGTGCCAGCTCACCACCGGGACTAGCGGGAAGGATCTCCTACAATGAGCAGTTCTTC; CDR3aa: CASSPPGLAGRISYNEQFF
v_gene: TRBV27; j_gene: TRBJ2-1; abundance: NA; d_gene: TRBD1; CDR3nt: TGTGCCAGCAGTGGCTGGGGACAGGGGTCGGATGAGCAGTTCTTC; CDR3aa: CASSGWGQGSDEQFF
v_gene: TRBV18; j_gene: TRBJ2-7; abundance: NA; d_gene: TRBD1; CDR3nt: TGTGCCAGCTCACCCAGTGTCGCCGGACAGGGGATTTACGAGCAGTACTTC; CDR3aa: CASSPSVAGQGIYEQYF
v_gene: TRBV9; j_gene: TRBJ1-4; abundance: NA; d_gene: TRBD1; CDR3nt: TGTGCCAGCAGCGTTGACAGGGGACCGGGGGAAAAACTGTTTTTT; CDR3aa: CASSVDRGPGEKLFF
v_gene: TRBV6-1; j_gene: TRBJ1-5; abundance: few; d_gene: NA; CDR3nt: TGTGCCAGCACGGGGAGTGGACGGATCAATCAGCCCCAGCATTTT; CDR3aa: CASTGSGRINQPQHF
v_gene: TRBV11-2; j_gene: TRBJ2-7; abundance: few; d_gene: NA; CDR3nt: TGTGCCAGCAGCCCCTGGGGATCCTACGAGCAGTACTTC; CDR3aa: CASSPWGSYEQYF
v_gene: TRBV4-1; j_gene: TRBJ1-2; abundance: NA; d_gene: TRBD1; CDR3nt: TGCGCCAGCAGTCCGACAGGGGGCAACGACTATGGCTACACCTTC; CDR3aa: CASSPTGGNDYGYTF
v_gene: TRBV28; j_gene: TRBJ1-2; abundance: NA; d_gene: NA; CDR3nt: TGTGCCAGCAGTTTATCTCAGGGGACCTATGGCTACACCTTC; CDR3aa: CASSLSQGTYGYTF
v_gene: TRBV18; j_gene: TRBJ1-1; abundance: few; d_gene: NA; CDR3nt: TGTGCCAGCTCACCATCAGGGGTAGTGGTCACTGAAGCTTTCTTT; CDR3aa: CASSPSGVVVTEAFF
v_gene: TRBV7-9; j_gene: TRBJ2-2; abundance: NA; d_gene: TRBD1; CDR3nt: TGTGCCAGCAGCTCTGTACAGGGGGCTTTCGGGGAGCTGTTTTTT; CDR3aa: CASSSVQGAFGELFF
v_gene: TRBV6-6; j_gene: TRBJ2-7; abundance: NA; d_gene: TRBD1; CDR3nt: TGTGCCAGCAGTGGAAGGGGGCAAGGTGAGCAGTACTTC; CDR3aa: CASSGRGQGEQYF
v_gene: TRBV19; j_gene: TRBJ1-2; abundance: NA; d_gene: NA; CDR3nt: TGTGCCAGTAGTGCCGGGTGGATACATCCAAACTATGGCTACACCTTC; CDR3aa: CASSAGWIHPNYGYTF
v_gene: TRBV28; j_gene: TRBJ1-1; abundance: few; d_gene: NA; CDR3nt: TGTGCCAGCAGTGACTACGGGACGGTTACTGAAGCTTTCTTT; CDR3aa: CASSDYGTVTEAFF
v_gene: TRBV7-4; j_gene: TRBJ2-7; abundance: NA; d_gene: NA; CDR3nt: TGTGCCAGCAGCCCTAGGGGAGGCACAGGCTTC; CDR3aa: CASSPRGGTGF
v_gene: TRBV6-1; j_gene: TRBJ1-2; abundance: NA; d_gene: NA; CDR3nt: TGTGCCAGCAGTCCAGCTAACTATGGCTACACCTTC; CDR3aa: CASSPANYGYTF
v_gene: TRBV7-8; j_gene: TRBJ1-4; abundance: NA; d_gene: NA; CDR3nt: TGTGCCAGCAGCCTCCGGGCCACAACTCAGGGGAGGGAAAAACTGTTTTTT; CDR3aa: CASSLRATTQGREKLFF
v_gene: TRBV2; j_gene: TRBJ1-5; abundance: NA; d_gene: NA; CDR3nt: TGTGCCAGCAGCGTCCTAGGGGCAAATCAGCCCCAGCATTTT; CDR3aa: CASSVLGANQPQHF
v_gene: TRBV7-9; j_gene: TRBJ1-4; abundance: NA; d_gene: NA; CDR3nt: TGTGCCAGCGCGAGAGGGTCCGCGGGAGGGGAAAAACTGTTTTTT; CDR3aa: CASARGSAGGEKLFF
v_gene: TRBV4-1; j_gene: TRBJ2-3; abundance: NA; d_gene: TRBD1; CDR3nt: TGCGCCAGCAGCCTATTAGGGGGCTACGATACGCAGTATTTT; CDR3aa: CASSLLGGYDTQYF
v_gene: TRBV25-1; j_gene: TRBJ2-3; abundance: NA; d_gene: NA; CDR3nt: TGTGCCAGCACCTACAGGGCCGACCCCACAGATACGCAGTATTTT; CDR3aa: CASTYRADPTDTQYF
v_gene: TRBV18; j_gene: TRBJ1-4; abundance: NA; d_gene: TRBD1; CDR3nt: TGTGCCAGCTCACCAATAAGGACAGGGGGCGCCCTTGAAAAACTGTTTTTT; CDR3aa: CASSPIRTGGALEKLFF
v_gene: TRBV5-6; j_gene: TRBJ2-3; abundance: NA; d_gene: NA; CDR3nt: TGTGCCAGCAGCTTGTCCAGGATGAATACGCAGTATTTT; CDR3aa: CASSLSRMNTQYF
v_gene: TRBV23-1; j_gene: TRBJ2-3; abundance: once; d_gene: NA; CDR3nt: TGCGCCAGCCCCCCCGGCCCCCCAGGGGATGACACAGATACGCAGTATTTT; CDR3aa: CASPPGPPGDDTDTQYF
v_gene: TRBV6-1; j_gene: TRBJ2-7; abundance: NA; d_gene: NA; CDR3nt: TGTGCCAGCAGTGTCGGACTCTTATCTTCCTACGAGCAGTACTTC; CDR3aa: CASSVGLLSSYEQYF
v_gene: TRBV20-1; j_gene: TRBJ2-2; abundance: NA; d_gene: NA; CDR3nt: TGCAGTGCTGCTAGCCCCGGGGAGCTGTTTTTT; CDR3aa: CSAASPGELFF
v_gene: TRBV2; j_gene: TRBJ1-1; abundance: few; d_gene: NA; CDR3nt: TGTGCCAGCAGTGAACTCAGCTTGGCTGAAGCTTTCTTT; CDR3aa: CASSELSLAEAFF
v_gene: TRBV5-7; j_gene: TRBJ2-7; abundance: NA; d_gene: NA; CDR3nt: TGTGCCAGCAGCTTGGCGCGGGCGGTCCTTACATCCCAGTACTTC; CDR3aa: CASSLARAVLTSQYF
v_gene: TRBV19; j_gene: TRBJ1-2; abundance: NA; d_gene: NA; CDR3nt: TGTGCCTCCAAAACCCGGGGGGACCTCACCCACTATGGCTACACCTTC; CDR3aa: CASKTRGDLTHYGYTF
v_gene: TRBV28; j_gene: TRBJ1-1; abundance: NA; d_gene: TRBD1; CDR3nt: TGTGCCAGCCAGACAGGGTCCTTTGGCACTGAAGCTTTCTTT; CDR3aa: CASQTGSFGTEAFF
v_gene: TRBV6-1; j_gene: TRBJ2-7; abundance: NA; d_gene: NA; CDR3nt: TGTGCCAGCAGTTTGGGCCGGAGCTCCTACGAGCAGTACTTC; CDR3aa: CASSLGRSSYEQYF
v_gene: TRBV5-4; j_gene: TRBJ2-1; abundance: NA; d_gene: NA; CDR3nt: TGTGCCAGCAGCTTGTGGGCGGCGTCGGATGAGCAGTTCTTC; CDR3aa: CASSLWAASDEQFF
v_gene: TRBV6-5; j_gene: TRBJ2-2; abundance: NA; d_gene: NA; CDR3nt: TGTGCCAGCAGTCTACAGGGTCCCCACACCGGGGAGCTGTTTTTT; CDR3aa: CASSLQGPHTGELFF
v_gene: TRBV2; j_gene: TRBJ2-2; abundance: once; d_gene: NA; CDR3nt: TGTGCCAGCAGTGCTGTACCAACCGGGGAGCTGTTTTTT; CDR3aa: CASSAVPTGELFF
v_gene: TRBV10-2; j_gene: TRBJ1-2; abundance: NA; d_gene: TRBD1; CDR3nt: TGCGCCAGCAGTAAGGGACAGGGGGCAGGCGGCTACACCTTC; CDR3aa: CASSKGQGAGGYTF
v_gene: TRBV7-9; j_gene: TRBJ2-7; abundance: few; d_gene: NA; CDR3nt: TGTGCCAGCGCGGGACTGCTCTACGAGCAGTACTTC; CDR3aa: CASAGLLYEQYF
v_gene: TRBV5-6; j_gene: TRBJ1-2; abundance: NA; d_gene: NA; CDR3nt: TGTGCCAGCAGCCCAGGGACGGTGAACTATGGCTACACCTTC; CDR3aa: CASSPGTVNYGYTF
v_gene: TRBV9; j_gene: TRBJ1-5; abundance: NA; d_gene: NA; CDR3nt: TGTGCCAGCAGCCGCCTGGACGGGAACAATCAGCCCCAGCATTTT; CDR3aa: CASSRLDGNNQPQHF
v_gene: TRBV28; j_gene: TRBJ1-2; abundance: NA; d_gene: NA; CDR3nt: TGTGCCAGCAGTTTAAGGGATGGCTACACCTTC; CDR3aa: CASSLRDGYTF
v_gene: TRBV13; j_gene: TRBJ2-7; abundance: once; d_gene: TRBD1; CDR3nt: TGTGCCAGCAGCCCAAGCTACTGGACAGGGGCGGACGACGAGCAGTACTTC; CDR3aa: CASSPSYWTGADDEQYF
v_gene: TRBV15; j_gene: TRBJ1-2; abundance: NA; d_gene: NA; CDR3nt: TGTGCCACCAGCAGAGGCAACTATGGCTACACCTTC; CDR3aa: CATSRGNYGYTF
v_gene: TRBV27; j_gene: TRBJ2-1; abundance: NA; d_gene: NA; CDR3nt: TGTGCCAGCAGTCGCGGGACCGGACACAATGAGCAGTTCTTC; CDR3aa: CASSRGTGHNEQFF
v_gene: TRBV19; j_gene: TRBJ2-1; abundance: NA; d_gene: NA; CDR3nt: TGTGCCAGTAGCAAGACTGGTTACAATGAGCAGTTCTTC; CDR3aa: CASSKTGYNEQFF
v_gene: TRBV27; j_gene: TRBJ2-6; abundance: NA; d_gene: NA; CDR3nt: TGTGCCAGCAGCTTATCGCGGGTTGGGGCCAACGTCCTGACTTTC; CDR3aa: CASSLSRVGANVLTF
v_gene: TRBV27; j_gene: TRBJ2-5; abundance: NA; d_gene: NA; CDR3nt: TGTGCCAGCAGTTTGTTCCGGGGTGCGGAGACCCAGTACTTC; CDR3aa: CASSLFRGAETQYF
v_gene: TRBV5-8; j_gene: TRBJ2-5; abundance: few; d_gene: NA; CDR3nt: TGTGCCAGCAGTCTAGGGAGCGGGCGGAAAAACCAAGAGACCCAGTACTTC; CDR3aa: CASSLGSGRKNQETQYF
v_gene: TRBV4-1; j_gene: TRBJ1-5; abundance: NA; d_gene: NA; CDR3nt: TGTGCCAGCAGCCCGGCGGCAGGCCCTAATCAGCCCCAGCATTTT; CDR3aa: CASSPAAGPNQPQHF
v_gene: TRBV11-2; j_gene: TRBJ2-6; abundance: once; d_gene: NA; CDR3nt: TGTGCCAGCAGCAGGGTATCCAGACACTCTGGGGCCAACGTCCTGACTTTC; CDR3aa: CASSRVSRHSGANVLTF